This T cell receptor (beta chain) was captured by sequencing in a study of T cells in localized non-small cell lung cancer. Notes on the study in general: Adjacent lung had a median around 50 of the 100 largest tumor clones.

On this clone: Its specificity is not known.

Profiling relied on immunoSEQ multiplex PCR, and the TCRdb table lists in-frame clones only, not all of them. The repertoire holds about 35,000 clones, with 91% as singletons. The CDR3 is 15 residues long. CDR1 and CDR2 from the germline V gene are SGHNT and YYREEE (reference sequence). Trimming took 4 bases from V and 4 from J; bases not matched to a gene: 6. The rearrangement uses TRBV5-4 and TRBJ2-5; TRBD2 matches 11 bases. The sample was peripheral blood mononuclear cells, taken before any cancer treatment. This sequence was found in a female donor over 55 with stage II lung adenocarcinoma. The CDR3 region has the DNA TGTGCCAGCAGCCCCAAACTAGCGGGGGCAGAGACCCAGTACTTC. Its protein product is CASSPKLAGAETQYF.